Presented here are 25 T cell receptor beta chains from one specimen sequenced in a study of blood T cells in healthy people across ages. A second PCR of roughly 7 to 11 cycles used a sample-barcoded 5' primer and a J-beta primer mix. TCRdb reprocessed the 5' RACE reads via MiXCR and lists one record per CDR3 protein. The profile covers fewer than 700,000 distinct CDR3 sequences, with roughly 41% appearing a single time and around 30% taken by the ten largest. Input material: blood. The origin of the receptors is a man aged 80 or over in good health.

The chain combines TRBV6-5 with TRBJ2-1; 9 positions match TRBD2. Germline lookup yields CDR1 MNHEY and CDR2 SVGAGI. J was trimmed by 6 bases and V by 6 bases; bases with no gene match: 12. This CDR3 is built from 16 residues. As DNA, the CDR3 is TGTGCCAGCAGACGCGATGGGACTAGCTCTAGCAATGAGCAGTTCTTC. This encodes CASRRDGTSSSNEQFF.

This clonotype has more than one count but fewer than ten. The chain couples TRBV5-1 to TRBJ2-5, with 9 bases aligning to TRBD1. CDR1 and CDR2 from the germline V gene are SGHRS and YFSETQ. There are 15 residues in the CDR3. V gave up 4 bases and J gave up 11 bases; unmatched junction bases: 15. The CDR3 spells CASSDSTGGSGVQYF. CDR3 coding DNA: TGCGCCAGCAGCGACTCTACAGGGGGCTCTGGTGTGCAGTACTTC.

V usage is TRBV10-3 and J usage is TRBJ2-7; perhaps TRBD2 as D (5 bases). This CDR3 contains 13 residues. V dropped 6 bases and J dropped 2 bases, with 11 bases sitting between them. In germline, CDR1 is ENHRY, CDR2 SYGVKD. The CDR3 is CAISMTNTYEQYF. Here the CDR3 DNA reads TGTGCCATCAGCATGACTAATACCTACGAGCAGTACTTC.

This clonotype was observed a few times. V gene TRBV4-3 combines with J gene TRBJ1-1; weak D call: TRBD1 (5 bases). Between the trimmed V and J ends, which lost 0 bases and 6 bases, there was a span of 14 bases. The CDR3 extends over 15 amino acids. CDR1 and CDR2 (germline): LGHNA, YSLEER. The CDR3 spells CASSQDPNAGPEAFF. Written as DNA, the CDR3 is TGCGCCAGCAGCCAAGATCCCAACGCAGGGCCTGAAGCTTTCTTT.

This sequence joins TRBV6-5 and TRBJ1-4; TRBD1 matches 10 bases. Germline CDR1 MNHEY, CDR2 SVGAGI. The CDR3 length is 15 residues. With 6 bases clipped from V and 10 bases from J, the junction kept 11 bases outside the gene matches. CDR3 sequence reads: CASRRMDRGFVKLFF. In nucleotides, the CDR3 is TGTGCCAGCAGGAGAATGGACAGGGGGTTTGTAAAACTGTTTTTT.

CDR3 bases: TGTGCCAGCAGTGATCGGACTAGCGGGAGATTCAATGAGCAGTTCTTC. Its protein is CASSDRTSGRFNEQFF. The chain is built from TRBV12-3 or TRBV12-4 and TRBJ2-1; TRBD2 agrees at 13 bases. This CDR3 is built from 16 residues. J was trimmed by 6 bases and V by 5 bases; bases with no gene match: 7.

The chain combines TRBV6-1 with TRBJ2-4, with unresolved D. Gene TRBJ2-5 matches the end of the DNA better, so the J call may be wrong. The CDR3 covers 16 residues. Germline CDR1 is MNHNS and CDR2 is SASEGT. CDR3 in DNA: TGTGCCAGCAGTGAAGCGTTAAGGCTCAAGGAAGAGACCCAGTACTTC. Protein sequence: CASSEALRLKEETQYF.

This clonotype has a count of ten or more. The V and J genes are TRBV6-6 and TRBJ2-5; D is perhaps TRBD1 (5 bases). Germline CDR1 MNHNY, CDR2 SVGAGI (reference sequence). CDR3 length: 15 residues. Trimming pared 1 base from V and 1 base from J, leaving 10 bases between. The CDR3 here is CASSYLGRVQETQYF. CDR3 sequence (DNA): TGTGCCAGCAGTTACTTGGGCAGGGTCCAAGAGACCCAGTACTTC.

This clonotype has at least ten counts. This sequence joins TRBV20-1 and TRBJ2-7, with a tentative D call TRBD1 (6 bases). Trimming removed 1 base at V and 1 base at J, with 8 bases between. The CDR3 loop spans 13 amino acids. Germline-derived CDR1 and CDR2 are DFQATT and SNEGSKA (reference sequence). CDR3 coding DNA: TGCAGTGCTAGAGGGGACAAGTCCTACGAGCAGTACTTC. Protein: CSARGDKSYEQYF.

This clonotype appeared a few times. Here the CDR3 reads CASSTRGRVTEAFF. CDR3 bases: TGCGCCAGCAGCACCAGGGGGCGGGTTACTGAAGCTTTCTTT. The chain recombines TRBV5-1 with TRBJ1-1, with TRBD1 matching over 8 bases. The CDR3 is 14 amino acids. V lost 4 bases to trimming and J lost 5 bases; unmatched junction nucleotides: 7. Germline assignment: CDR1 SGHRS and CDR2 YFSETQ.

Details on this clonotype: Mismatch with germline at one junction end may stem from a read error. The CDR3 DNA is TGCGCCAGCAGCCAAGAAAGGGGCTCCTACGGGCAGTACTTC. Protein: CASSQERGSYGQYF. The chain employs TRBV4-3 and TRBJ2-7, with D maybe TRBD1 (5 bases). The CDR3 spans 14 residues. Germline CDR1 LGHNA, CDR2 YSLEER.

The sample holds many counts of this clonotype. The J gene is TRBJ2-5, the V gene TRBV4-2; 10 positions agree with TRBD1. The germline CDR1 and CDR2 sequences are LGHNA and YNFKEQ. The CDR3 is 17 residues long. Trimming at V came to 3 bases and at J to 4 bases, leaving 11 bases not matched to a gene. The CDR3 DNA follows: TGTGCCAGCAGCCAGCCGAGTGGGACAGGGGTTTCAGAGACCCAGTACTTC. It is translated as CASSQPSGTGVSETQYF.

Concerning this clonotype: One end of the junction varies from germline; a read error may be responsible. The chain employs TRBV12-3 or TRBV12-4 and TRBJ2-5; D is possibly TRBD1 or TRBD2 (5 bases each). This CDR3 contains 16 residues. Here the CDR3 reads CASSLRGSVVEETQYF. CDR3 DNA sequence: TGTGCCAGTAGTTTACGGGGCTCCGTCGTGGAGGAGACCCAGTACTTC.

This clonotype has more than one count but fewer than ten. The chain joins TRBV28 to TRBJ2-3; 10 bases are shared with TRBD1. The CDR3 is 18 amino acids. Germline values: CDR1 MDHEN, CDR2 SYDVKM. V was clipped by 1 base and J by 4 bases; unmatched bases: 11. The CDR3 coding sequence is TGTGCCAGCAGTTTATCCGCACGGACAGGGGGGCGTCCAGATACGCAGTATTTT. Translated: CASSLSARTGGRPDTQYF.

As concerns this clonotype: This is likely a read error, given that the CDR3 carries no conserved phenylalanine or tryptophan at its end. This chain joins TRBV5-1 and TRBJ2-5; 10 positions match TRBD2. This CDR3 spans 16 amino acids. V shed 4 bases, J shed 7 bases, and the junction held 13 bases outside the gene matches. Germline V gene data show CDR1 as SGHRS and CDR2 as YFSETQ. The CDR3 is CASSAFAAGGPVTQYL. The DNA for the CDR3 is TGCGCCAGCAGCGCCTTCGCAGCGGGAGGGCCCGTGACCCAGTACCTC.

This sequence joins TRBV3-1 and TRBJ2-1, with 10 bases that match TRBD2. This CDR3 has 14 amino acids. V trimming: 3 bases; J trimming: 7 bases; junction bases outside the gene matches: 3. CDR1 is LGHDT, CDR2 YNNKEL, per germline (reference sequence). CDR3 nucleotide sequence: TGTGCCAGCAGCCAGGCAGCGGGAGGGAATGAGCAGTTCTTC. Its translation is CASSQAAGGNEQFF.

Worth noting for this clonotype: A much larger clone sits a single nucleotide away, making a read error possible. The chain links TRBV7-2 to TRBJ2-5, with D tentatively TRBD1 (6 bases). Germline CDR1 is SGHTA and CDR2 is FQGNSA. The CDR3 is 15 residues long. Written as DNA, the CDR3 is TGTGCCAACAGCCAGGGGCGACGGGGTCAAGAGACCCAGTACTTC. Amino acid sequence: CANSQGRRGQETQYF.

The chain has TRBV14 and TRBJ1-6; D is undetermined. V lost 1 base and J lost 4, with 11 bases in between. Per germline, CDR1 SGHDN and CDR2 FVKESK. This CDR3 spans 16 amino acids. The CDR3 DNA reads as TGTGCCAGCAGCCAAGTGTCAAGCCTTTATAATTCACCCCTCCACTTT. This gives the protein CASSQVSSLYNSPLHF.

V is TRBV20-1 and J is TRBJ2-3; D possibly corresponds to TRBD2 (5 bases). V was shortened by 0 bases and J by 0 bases, with 10 bases between the two germline ends. CDR1 and CDR2 from the germline V gene are DFQATT and SNEGSKA (reference sequence). This CDR3 region has 15 residues. The CDR3 bases are TGCAGTGCTAGAGATCCTAGCCCTAGCACAGATACGCAGTATTTT. It codes for CSARDPSPSTDTQYF.

The genes are TRBV7-2 and TRBJ2-2; the D call may be TRBD1 or TRBD2 (5 bases each). Germline loops: CDR1 SGHTA, CDR2 FQGNSA. The CDR3 sequence is 16 residues long. V lost 5 bases to trimming and J lost 6 bases, with 19 bases between them. This chain's CDR3 is CASSPLPAGTPGELFF. CDR3 in DNA: TGTGCCAGCAGCCCCCTCCCTGCAGGGACCCCCGGGGAGCTGTTTTTT.

This clonotype appeared a few times. A much larger clone sits a single nucleotide away, making a read error possible. This chain joins TRBV25-1 and TRBJ2-7; D is ambiguous. V lost 6 bases to trimming and J lost 0 bases, with 12 bases between them. The length of the CDR3 is 14 residues. Germline-derived CDR1 and CDR2 are MGHDK and SYGVNS. Here the CDR3 reads CASREMVGSYEQYF. CDR3 nucleotides: TGTGCCAGCAGGGAAATGGTAGGCTCCTACGAGCAGTACTTC.

This chain links TRBV6-1 with TRBJ2-3; 7 positions agree with TRBD1. The germline V gene has CDR1 MNHNS and CDR2 SASEGT. CDR3 length: 15 amino acids. After removal of 6 bases from V and 2 bases from J, the junction contained 8 bases not matched to a gene. In DNA, the CDR3 is TGTGCCAGCAGAGAGAAACAGGGGTACACAGATACGCAGTATTTT. Encoded protein: CASREKQGYTDTQYF.

The V gene is TRBV28, the J gene TRBJ1-3; no firm D call. The V gene's germline CDR1 is MDHEN and CDR2 SYDVKM. The CDR3 extends over 11 amino acids. Trimming pared 6 bases from V and 9 bases from J, leaving 9 bases between. The CDR3 loop reads CASRKEVTIYF. As DNA, the CDR3 is TGTGCCAGCAGAAAGGAGGTCACCATATATTTT.

The chain combines TRBV9 with TRBJ1-2; D remains ambiguous. Per germline, CDR1 SGDLS and CDR2 YYNGEE. The CDR3 length is 14 residues. V lost 0 bases and J lost 8, with 14 bases in between. CDR3 loop: CASSVADPTRGYTF. CDR3 in DNA: TGTGCCAGCAGCGTAGCCGACCCGACTCGCGGCTACACCTTC. The variable domain in full, with the rest retrieved from reference TRBV9 and TRBJ1-2, is DSGVTQTPKHLITATGQRVTLRCSPRSGDLSVYWYQQSLDQGLQFLIQYYNGEERAKGNILERFSAQQFPDLHSELNLSSLELGDSALYFCASSVADPTRGYTFGSGTRLTVV.

This clonotype came up a few times. This may arise from a read error, as a much more abundant clone is one base away. V usage is TRBV11-2 and J usage is TRBJ2-3; 7 bases line up with TRBD1. J lost 3 bases, V lost 7 bases, and 10 bases had no gene match. The CDR3 sequence is 15 residues long. Germline CDR1 and CDR2: SGHAT and FQNNGV. The CDR3 DNA sequence: TGTGCCAGCACCTTCGCTGGGACAGAGACAGATACGCAGTATTTT. Its translation: CASTFAGTETDTQYF. Variable domain in full (rest from reference TRBV11-2 and TRBJ2-3): EAGVAQSPRYKIIEKRQSVAFWCNPISGHATLYWYQQILGQGPKLLIQFQNNGVVDDSQLPKDRFSAERLKGVDSTLKIQPAKLEDSAVYLCASTFAGTETDTQYFGPGTRLTVL.